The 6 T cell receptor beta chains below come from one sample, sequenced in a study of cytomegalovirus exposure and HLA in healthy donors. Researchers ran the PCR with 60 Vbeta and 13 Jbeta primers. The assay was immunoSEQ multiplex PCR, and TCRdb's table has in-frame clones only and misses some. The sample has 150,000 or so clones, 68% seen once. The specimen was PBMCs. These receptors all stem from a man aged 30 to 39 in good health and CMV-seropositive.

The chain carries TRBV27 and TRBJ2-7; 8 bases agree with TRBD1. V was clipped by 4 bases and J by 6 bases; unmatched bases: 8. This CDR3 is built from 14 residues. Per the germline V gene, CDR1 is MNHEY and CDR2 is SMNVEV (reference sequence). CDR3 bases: TGTGCCAGCAGTTCGGGGACAGGCGTGGCCGAGCAGTACTTC. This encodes CASSSGTGVAEQYF.

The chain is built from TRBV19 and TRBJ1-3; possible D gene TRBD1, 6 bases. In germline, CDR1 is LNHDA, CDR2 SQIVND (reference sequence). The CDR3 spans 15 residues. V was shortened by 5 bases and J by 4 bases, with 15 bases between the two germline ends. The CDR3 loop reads CASSLTWQGGNTIYF. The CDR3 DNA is TGTGCCAGTAGTCTGACGTGGCAGGGGGGAAACACCATATATTTT.

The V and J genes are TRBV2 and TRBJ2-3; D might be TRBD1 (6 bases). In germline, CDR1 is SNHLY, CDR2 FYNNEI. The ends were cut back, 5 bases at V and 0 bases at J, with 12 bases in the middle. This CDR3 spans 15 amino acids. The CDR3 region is CASSLYRASTDTQYF. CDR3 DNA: TGTGCCAGCAGTCTTTACAGGGCTAGCACAGATACGCAGTATTTT.

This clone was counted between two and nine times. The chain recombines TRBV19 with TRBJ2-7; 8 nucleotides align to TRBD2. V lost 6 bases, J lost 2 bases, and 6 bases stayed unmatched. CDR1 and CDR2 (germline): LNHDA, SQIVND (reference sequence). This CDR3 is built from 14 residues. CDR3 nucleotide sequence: TGTGCCAGTAGACTAGCGGCGGTAACCTACGAGCAGTACTTC. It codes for CASRLAAVTYEQYF.

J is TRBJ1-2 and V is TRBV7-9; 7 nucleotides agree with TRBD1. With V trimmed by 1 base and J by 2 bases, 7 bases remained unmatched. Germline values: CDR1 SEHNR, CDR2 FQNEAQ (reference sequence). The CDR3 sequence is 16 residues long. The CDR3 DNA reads TGTGCCAGCAGCTTAGATCTTAGAGGGGGCAACTATGGCTACACCTTC. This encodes CASSLDLRGGNYGYTF.

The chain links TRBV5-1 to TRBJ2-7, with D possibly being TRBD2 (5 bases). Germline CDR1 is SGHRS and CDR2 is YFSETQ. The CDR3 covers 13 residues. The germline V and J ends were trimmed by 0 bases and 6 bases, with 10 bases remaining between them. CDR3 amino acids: CASSLGREGEQYF. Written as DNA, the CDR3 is TGCGCCAGCAGCTTGGGCCGAGAGGGCGAGCAGTACTTC.